This T cell receptor (beta chain) was sequenced for a study of shared T cell receptors in the human thymus. The V gene end was trimmed by 6 bases and the J gene end by 4 bases; junction bases not matched to a gene: 8. This CDR3 has 15 residues. CDR1 and CDR2 (germline): SEHNR, FQNEAQ (reference sequence). This table comes from immunoSEQ multiplex PCR, and its TCRdb copy is limited to in-frame clones, with some not included. Of around 730,000 clones in the sample, approximately 85% are singletons; the top ten hold around 0.0099%. These data were likewise used in another study, on human thymus T cells. That report adds: Immunologically healthy infants in Finland undergoing congenital heart defect surgery were the donors. Thymic material originated from resections removed in the course of corrective heart surgery. Repertoires from thymus and blood appeared to show biased V and J gene usage. Related work showed strongly overlapping thymic repertoires across unrelated individuals.

The sequencing input was thymocytes. This chain joins TRBV7-9 and TRBJ2-2, with 7 bases fitting TRBD1. The TCR originated in a girl less than two years old with a congenital heart defect. The CDR3 sequence: CASSREQGSTGELFF. Here the CDR3 DNA reads TGTGCCAGCAGTCGCGAACAGGGGTCCACCGGGGAGCTGTTTTTT.